This T cell receptor (beta chain) was recovered during a study of post-analysis software for immune sequencing data (dated by TCRdb to about 2015). Context from the whole study: Relapsing-remitting, secondary progressive and progressive-relapsing multiple sclerosis were recorded as disease courses, and subtype annotation was lacking for some patients. A subset of samples was prepared in parallel using single-end sample barcoding, then pooled and co-amplified after Illumina adapter ligation. Patient repertoires were compared against over ten previously published healthy control repertoires from donors aged roughly 6 to 27 years. Paper-wide results and their limitations: Patients showed significantly higher frequencies than controls for about five TRBV segments, among them TRBV5-6, TRBV5-1 and TRBV20-1. Compared with controls, multiple sclerosis patients had significantly lower normalized Chao1 diversity, a finding suggesting substantial peripheral T-cell clonal expansion. Direct clustering with F measure revealed strong co-clustering of samples prepared in the same batch, which led to a batch-effect correction. The multiple sclerosis patient group was slightly younger than the control group.

This clonotype was observed a single time. Its antigen target is currently unknown. It has no much larger one-base neighbor in the sample; base qualities were not kept. V loses 1 base of germline sequence and J loses 4 bases, and the interval between the two ends is 10 bases. The CDR3 runs 14 amino acids, cysteine and phenylalanine included. Just CDR3 DNA is preserved here, 42 bases in frame from base 1. CDR1 and CDR2, looked up from the germline V gene, are MNHNS and SASEGT. The library came from PCR. Sequenced using an Illumina HiSeq 2500. Unique molecular identifiers were incorporated into TCR beta cDNA libraries to reduce PCR and sequencing biases. Per 1 to 10 million input T cells, roughly 500,000 cDNA molecules were obtained, such that each molecule approximated one T cell. The same protocol used for the earlier healthy control dataset was applied to prepare and sequence the patient libraries. Within a given batch, samples were prepared together, multiplexed and sequenced on the same HiSeq lane. Concerning the study's data processing: MIGEC was used to process the raw barcoded reads, and molecular identifier groups with only a single read were discarded before consensus assembly and CDR3 extraction. Clonotype tables were post-analysed with VDJtools, and diversity was normalized by down-sampling all datasets to the smallest sample size. Repertoire overlap clustering matched CDR3 amino acid but not nucleotide sequences to correct batch-related cross-sample contamination. Using fastp trimming at Q25 and MiXCR clonotype assembly, TCRdb reanalyzed the public sequencing data and kept in-frame beta chains. Each CDR3 protein appears once, grouped with its most common genes and DNA. The V and J calls reflect TCRdb's pipeline rather than the authors' work. The sample contains about 770,000 distinct CDR3 sequences, 46% of them found a single time. The ten largest clones take up 4.9% of the sample.

To demonstrate the VDJtools post-analysis software, TCR beta repertoires were profiled from the peripheral blood of 13 young patients with multiple sclerosis. The multiple sclerosis patients were children and adolescents ranging in age from roughly 6 to 15 years. The V and J segments used are TRBV6-1 and TRBJ1-2; no D gene call is confident. This TCR came from a girl between 5 and 17 years old with multiple sclerosis. Material: blood. The DNA sequence reads TGTGCCAGCAGTGAAGTCCCGCCCTCCTATGGCTACACCTTC. It specifies CASSEVPPSYGYTF.